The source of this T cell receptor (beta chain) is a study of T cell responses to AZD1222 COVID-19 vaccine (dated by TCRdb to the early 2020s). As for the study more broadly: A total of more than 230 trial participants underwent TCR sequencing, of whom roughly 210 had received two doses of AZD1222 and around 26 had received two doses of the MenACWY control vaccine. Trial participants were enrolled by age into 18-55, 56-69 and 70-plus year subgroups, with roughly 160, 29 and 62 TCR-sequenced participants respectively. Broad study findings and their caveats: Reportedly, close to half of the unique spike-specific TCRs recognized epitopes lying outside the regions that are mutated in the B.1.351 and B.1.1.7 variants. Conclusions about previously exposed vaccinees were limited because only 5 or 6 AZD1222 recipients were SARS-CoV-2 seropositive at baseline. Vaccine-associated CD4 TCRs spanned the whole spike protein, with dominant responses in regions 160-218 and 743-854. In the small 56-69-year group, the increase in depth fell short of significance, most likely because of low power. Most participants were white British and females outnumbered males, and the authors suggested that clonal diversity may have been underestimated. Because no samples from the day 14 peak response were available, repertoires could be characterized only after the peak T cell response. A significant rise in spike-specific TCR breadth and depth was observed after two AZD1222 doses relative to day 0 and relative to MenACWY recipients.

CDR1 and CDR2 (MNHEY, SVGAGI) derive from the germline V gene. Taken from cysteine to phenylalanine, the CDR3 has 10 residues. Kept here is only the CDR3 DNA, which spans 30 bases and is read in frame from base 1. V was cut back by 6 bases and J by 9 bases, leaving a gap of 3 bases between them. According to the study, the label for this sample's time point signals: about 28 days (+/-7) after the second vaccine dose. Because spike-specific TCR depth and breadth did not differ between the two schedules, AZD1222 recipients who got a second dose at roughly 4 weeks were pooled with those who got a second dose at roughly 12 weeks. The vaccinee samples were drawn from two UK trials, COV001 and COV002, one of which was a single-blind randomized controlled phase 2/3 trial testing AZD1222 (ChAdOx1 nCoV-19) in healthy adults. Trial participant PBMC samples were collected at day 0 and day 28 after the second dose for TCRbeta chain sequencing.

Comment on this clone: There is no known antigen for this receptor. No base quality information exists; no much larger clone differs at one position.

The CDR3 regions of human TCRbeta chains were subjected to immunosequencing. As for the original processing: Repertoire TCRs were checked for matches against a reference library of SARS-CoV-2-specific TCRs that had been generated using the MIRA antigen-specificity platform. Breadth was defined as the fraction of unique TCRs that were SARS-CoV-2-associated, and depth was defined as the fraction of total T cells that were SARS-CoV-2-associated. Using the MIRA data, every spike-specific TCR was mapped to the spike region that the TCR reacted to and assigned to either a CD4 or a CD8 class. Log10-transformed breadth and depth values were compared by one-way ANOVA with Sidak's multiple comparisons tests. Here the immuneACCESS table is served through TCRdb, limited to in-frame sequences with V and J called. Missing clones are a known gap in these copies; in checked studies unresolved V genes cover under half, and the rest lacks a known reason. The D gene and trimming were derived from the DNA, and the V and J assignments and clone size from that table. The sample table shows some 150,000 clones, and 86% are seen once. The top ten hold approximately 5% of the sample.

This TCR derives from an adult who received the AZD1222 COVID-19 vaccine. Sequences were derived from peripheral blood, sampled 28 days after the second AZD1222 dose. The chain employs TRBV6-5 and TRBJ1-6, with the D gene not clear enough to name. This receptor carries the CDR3 CASRGSPLHF. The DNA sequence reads TGTGCCAGCAGGGGTTCACCCCTCCACTTT.